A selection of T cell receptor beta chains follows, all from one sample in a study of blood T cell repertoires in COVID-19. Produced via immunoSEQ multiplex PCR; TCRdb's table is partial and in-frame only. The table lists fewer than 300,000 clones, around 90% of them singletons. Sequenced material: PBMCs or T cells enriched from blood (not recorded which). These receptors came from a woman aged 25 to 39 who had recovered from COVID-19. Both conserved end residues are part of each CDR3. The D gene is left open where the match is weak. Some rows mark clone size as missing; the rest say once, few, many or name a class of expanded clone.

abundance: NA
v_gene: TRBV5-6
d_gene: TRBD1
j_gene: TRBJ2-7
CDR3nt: TGTGCCAGCAGCGGTCAGGGGGACTACGAGCAGTACTTC
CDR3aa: CASSGQGDYEQYF

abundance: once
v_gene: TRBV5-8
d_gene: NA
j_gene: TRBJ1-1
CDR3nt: TGTGCCCTCCAAGGGGCGGGGATCACTGAAGCTTTCTTT
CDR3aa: CALQGAGITEAFF

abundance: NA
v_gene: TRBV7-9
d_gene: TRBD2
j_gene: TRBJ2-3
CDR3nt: TGTGCCAGCAGCTTACCCCCCCCCGGGAGGGGCGTGACAGATACGCAGTATTTT
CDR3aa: CASSLPPPGRGVTDTQYF

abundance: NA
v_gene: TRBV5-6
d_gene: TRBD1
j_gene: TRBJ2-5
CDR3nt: TGTGCCAGCAGCCAGGGACAGCCGGTGGAGACCCAGTACTTC
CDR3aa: CASSQGQPVETQYF

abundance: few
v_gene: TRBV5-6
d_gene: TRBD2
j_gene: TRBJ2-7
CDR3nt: TGTGCCAGCAGCTTGGCGGGGACTAGCTCCCACGAGCAGTACTTC
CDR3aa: CASSLAGTSSHEQYF

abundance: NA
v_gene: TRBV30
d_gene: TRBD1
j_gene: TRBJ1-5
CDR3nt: TGTGCCTGGAGTGTGGGACAGGGAAATCAGCCCCAGCATTTT
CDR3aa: CAWSVGQGNQPQHF

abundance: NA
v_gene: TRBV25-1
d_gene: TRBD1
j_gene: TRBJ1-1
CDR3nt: TGTGCCAGCAGTAGTCCAGCAGGGGGCGACACTGAAGCTTTCTTT
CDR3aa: CASSSPAGGDTEAFF

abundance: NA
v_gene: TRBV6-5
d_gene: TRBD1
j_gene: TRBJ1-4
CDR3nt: TGTGCCAGCAGACAAGCCGGGACAGCTAATGAAAAACTGTTTTTT
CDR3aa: CASRQAGTANEKLFF

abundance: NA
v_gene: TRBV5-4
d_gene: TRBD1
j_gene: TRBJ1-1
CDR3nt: TGTGCCAGCAGCCCCGGACAGGGTCGGGTGGACACTGAAGCTTTCTTT
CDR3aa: CASSPGQGRVDTEAFF

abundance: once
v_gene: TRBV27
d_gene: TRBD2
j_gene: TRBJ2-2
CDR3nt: TGTGCCAGCAGTTTAGTGGGACTAGCAACCGGGGAGCTGTTTTTT
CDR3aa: CASSLVGLATGELFF

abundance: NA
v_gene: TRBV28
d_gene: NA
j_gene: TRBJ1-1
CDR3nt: TGTGCCAGCAGTTCCCACAGGAACCAGAACACTGAAGCTTTCTTT
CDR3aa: CASSSHRNQNTEAFF

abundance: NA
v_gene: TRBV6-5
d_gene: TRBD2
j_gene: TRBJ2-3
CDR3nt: TGTGCCAGCCGTCTAGCGGGAGGGCCAGATACGCAGTATTTT
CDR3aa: CASRLAGGPDTQYF

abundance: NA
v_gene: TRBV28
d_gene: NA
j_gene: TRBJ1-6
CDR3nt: TGTGCCAGCAGTGTTACAGGGCAATCACCCCTCCACTTT
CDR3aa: CASSVTGQSPLHF

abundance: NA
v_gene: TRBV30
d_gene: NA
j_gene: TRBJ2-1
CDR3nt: TGTGCCTTCGAGGACTACAATGAGCAGTTCTTC
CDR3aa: CAFEDYNEQFF

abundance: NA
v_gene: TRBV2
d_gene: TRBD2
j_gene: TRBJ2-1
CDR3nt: TGTGCCAGCACCGAATGGGGACTAGGACCCCTCTTC
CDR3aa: CASTEWGLGPLF

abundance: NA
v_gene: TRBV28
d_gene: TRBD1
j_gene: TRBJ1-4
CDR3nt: TGTGCCAGCAGTACTTGGACAGGGAGTGAAAAACTGTTTTTT
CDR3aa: CASSTWTGSEKLFF

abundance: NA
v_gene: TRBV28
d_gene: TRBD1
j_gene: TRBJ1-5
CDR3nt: TGTGCCAGCAGTCCGACAGGGATCGGCAATCAGCCCCAGCATTTT
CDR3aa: CASSPTGIGNQPQHF

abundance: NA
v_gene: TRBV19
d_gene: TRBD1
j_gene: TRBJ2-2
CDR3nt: TGTGGCAGTAGTGGGACAGCGAACACCGGGGAGCTGTTTTTT
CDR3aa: CGSSGTANTGELFF

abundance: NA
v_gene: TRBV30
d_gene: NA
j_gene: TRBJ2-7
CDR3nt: TGTGCCTGGAGTCGAGGAGACTACGAGCAGTACTTC
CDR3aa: CAWSRGDYEQYF

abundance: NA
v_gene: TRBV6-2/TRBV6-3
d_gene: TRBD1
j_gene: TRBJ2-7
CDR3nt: TGTGCCAGCAGTTACGGACAAATGGGGACAGGCGCCTTAAAATTC
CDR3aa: CASSYGQMGTGALKF

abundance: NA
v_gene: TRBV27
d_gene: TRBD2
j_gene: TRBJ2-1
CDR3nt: TGTGCCAGCAGTGCTGCGGGACTAGCGGGAGGGGACTCCTACAATGAGCAGTTCTTC
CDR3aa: CASSAAGLAGGDSYNEQFF

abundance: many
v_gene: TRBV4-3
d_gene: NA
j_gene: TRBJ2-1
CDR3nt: TGCGCCAGCAGCCAAGTACCCGCGCTAGGGGGCAATGAGCAGTTCTTC
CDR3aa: CASSQVPALGGNEQFF

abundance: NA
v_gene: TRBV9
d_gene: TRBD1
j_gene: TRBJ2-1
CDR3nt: TGTGCCAGCAGCTCCCCTCGACGAGGGCAGGGGGTCCACAATGAGCAGTTCTTC
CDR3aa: CASSSPRRGQGVHNEQFF

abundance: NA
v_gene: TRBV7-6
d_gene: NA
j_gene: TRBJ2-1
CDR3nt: TGTGCCAGCAGCTTAACCGGCCTAGTTCGGGATGAGCAGTTCTTC
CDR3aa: CASSLTGLVRDEQFF

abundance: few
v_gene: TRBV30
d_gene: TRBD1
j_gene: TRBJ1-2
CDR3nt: TGTGCCTGGAGTGCGGGACAGGGAGCCTATGGCTACACCTTC
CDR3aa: CAWSAGQGAYGYTF

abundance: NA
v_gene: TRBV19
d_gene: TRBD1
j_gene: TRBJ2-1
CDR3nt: TGTGCCAGTAGTACCTGGACAGGGGGTCCAACCGTGAGAAGCGGGAGCCATTCCTACAATGAGCAGTTCTTC
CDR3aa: CASSTWTGGPTVRSGSHSYNEQFF

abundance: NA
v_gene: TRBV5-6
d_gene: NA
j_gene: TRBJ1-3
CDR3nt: TGTGCCAGCAGCTTGCGGGGGAGTGACACCATATATTTT
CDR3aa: CASSLRGSDTIYF

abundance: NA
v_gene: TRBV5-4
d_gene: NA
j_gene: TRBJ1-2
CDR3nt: TGTGCCAGCAGCCCCGGGACACACTATGGCTACACCTTC
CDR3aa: CASSPGTHYGYTF

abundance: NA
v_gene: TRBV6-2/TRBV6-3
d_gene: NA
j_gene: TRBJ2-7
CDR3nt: TGTGCCAGCAACCCTAGCGCACTCTACGAGCAGTACTTC
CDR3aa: CASNPSALYEQYF

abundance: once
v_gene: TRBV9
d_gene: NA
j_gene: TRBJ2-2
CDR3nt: TGTGCCAGCAGCGTAGTCGCGGGGTCCACCGGGGAGCTGTTTTTT
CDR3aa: CASSVVAGSTGELFF

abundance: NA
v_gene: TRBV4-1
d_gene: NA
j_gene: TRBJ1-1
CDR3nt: TGCGCCAGCAGCCAAGATCTGGGGGGGCCCTATTTCTACGCTGAAGCTTTCTTT
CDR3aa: CASSQDLGGPYFYAEAFF

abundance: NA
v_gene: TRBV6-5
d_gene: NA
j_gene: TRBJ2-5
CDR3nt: TGTGCCACGCAGGGTACTGCGGAGACCCAGTACTTC
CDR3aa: CATQGTAETQYF

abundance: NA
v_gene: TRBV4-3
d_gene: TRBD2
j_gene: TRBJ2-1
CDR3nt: TGCGCCAGCAGCCAAGATCTGGCGGGAGCATACAATGAGCAGTTCTTC
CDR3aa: CASSQDLAGAYNEQFF

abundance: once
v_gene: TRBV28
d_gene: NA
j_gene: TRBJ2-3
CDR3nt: TGTGCCACCCTGGGTAGCGGAGGCACAGATACGCAGTATTTT
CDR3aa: CATLGSGGTDTQYF

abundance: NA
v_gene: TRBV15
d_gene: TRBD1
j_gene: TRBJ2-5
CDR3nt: TGTGCCACCAGCAGAGAGAGTAGGGGGCCAGAGACCCAGTACTTC
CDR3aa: CATSRESRGPETQYF

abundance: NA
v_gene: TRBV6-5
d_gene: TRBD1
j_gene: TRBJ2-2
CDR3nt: TGTGCCAGCACCGACAGGGGGCGTAACACCGGGGAGCTGTTTTTT
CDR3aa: CASTDRGRNTGELFF

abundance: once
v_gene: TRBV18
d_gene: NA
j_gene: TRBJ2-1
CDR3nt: TGTGCCAGCTCACCCCAGGAAAGGTCAAGCAATGAGCAGTTCTTC
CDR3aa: CASSPQERSSNEQFF

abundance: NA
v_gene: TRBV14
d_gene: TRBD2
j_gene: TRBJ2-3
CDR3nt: TGTGCCAGCAGCCAAGGAAGCGGGAGGGCAGATACGCAGTATTTT
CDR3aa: CASSQGSGRADTQYF

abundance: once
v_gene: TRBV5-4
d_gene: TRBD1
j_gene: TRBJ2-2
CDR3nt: TGTGCCAGCAGCGAGAGACAGGGGGCGCGAACCGGGGAGCTGTTTTTT
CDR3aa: CASSERQGARTGELFF

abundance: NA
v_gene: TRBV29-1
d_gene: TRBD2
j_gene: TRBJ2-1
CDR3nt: TGCAGCGTTGAACCTAGCGGGAGACCGAATGAGCAGTTCTTC
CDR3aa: CSVEPSGRPNEQFF

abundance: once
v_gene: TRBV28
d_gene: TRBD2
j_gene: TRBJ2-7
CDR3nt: TGTGCCAGCAGTACCCCGGGACTAGCGGGCGAGCAGTACTTC
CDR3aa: CASSTPGLAGEQYF

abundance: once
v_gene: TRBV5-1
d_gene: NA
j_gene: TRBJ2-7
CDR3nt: TGCGCCAGCAGCTTGGTCGGACAGAGGCAAAGCGAGCAGTACTTC
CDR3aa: CASSLVGQRQSEQYF

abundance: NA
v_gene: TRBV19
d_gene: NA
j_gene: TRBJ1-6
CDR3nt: TGTGCCAGTAGAGAATCCAGCGGAGCGTATTCACCCCTCCACTTT
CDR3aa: CASRESSGAYSPLHF

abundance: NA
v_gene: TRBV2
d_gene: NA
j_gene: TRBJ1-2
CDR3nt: TGTGCCAGCGGGGTTGTTGAGGGTCATGGCTACACCTTC
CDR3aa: CASGVVEGHGYTF

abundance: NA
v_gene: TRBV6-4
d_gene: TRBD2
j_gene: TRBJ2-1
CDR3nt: TGTGCCAGCAGCCAAGAACGGGGGGTTGAGCAGTTCTTC
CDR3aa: CASSQERGVEQFF

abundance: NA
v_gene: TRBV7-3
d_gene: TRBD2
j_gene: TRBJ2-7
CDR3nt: TGTGCCAGCAGCCCCGGACTAGGCTACGAGCAGTACTTC
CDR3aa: CASSPGLGYEQYF

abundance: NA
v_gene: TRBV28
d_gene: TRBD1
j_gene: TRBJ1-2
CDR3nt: TGTGCCAGCAGCCTAGACAGGGGTAATGGCTACACCTTC
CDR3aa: CASSLDRGNGYTF

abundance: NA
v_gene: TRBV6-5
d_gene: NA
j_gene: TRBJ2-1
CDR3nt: TGTGCCAGCAGTCGCCCTGGCGGGAATGAGCAGTTCTTC
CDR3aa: CASSRPGGNEQFF

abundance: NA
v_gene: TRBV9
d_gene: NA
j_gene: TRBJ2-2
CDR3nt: TGTGCCAGCAGCGCGGAAGGGGTCCAGTCGAACACCGGGGAGCTGTTTTTT
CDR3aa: CASSAEGVQSNTGELFF

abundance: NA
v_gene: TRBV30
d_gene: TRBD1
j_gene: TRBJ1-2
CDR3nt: TGTGCCGGACAGGGGGATCGGTATGGCTACACCTTC
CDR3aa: CAGQGDRYGYTF

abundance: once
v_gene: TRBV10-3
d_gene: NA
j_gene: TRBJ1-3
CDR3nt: TGTGCCATCAGTGAGCGGGGAACTGGAAACACCATATATTTT
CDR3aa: CAISERGTGNTIYF

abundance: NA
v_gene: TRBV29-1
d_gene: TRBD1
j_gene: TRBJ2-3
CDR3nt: TGCAGCGCCGGGACAGGGGTCTTGGATACGCAGTATTTT
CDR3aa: CSAGTGVLDTQYF

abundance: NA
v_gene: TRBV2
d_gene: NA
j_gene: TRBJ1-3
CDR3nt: TGTGCCAGCAGTCCTCGCAGCTCTGGAAACACCATATATTTT
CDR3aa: CASSPRSSGNTIYF

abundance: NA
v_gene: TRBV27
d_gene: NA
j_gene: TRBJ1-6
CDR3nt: TGTGCCAGCAGTGCGTTACAGATTAATTCACCCCTCCACTTT
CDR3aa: CASSALQINSPLHF

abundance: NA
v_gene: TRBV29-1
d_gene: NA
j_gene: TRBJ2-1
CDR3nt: TGCAGCGTTGGTCAGGGAGAGCAGTTCTTC
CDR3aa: CSVGQGEQFF

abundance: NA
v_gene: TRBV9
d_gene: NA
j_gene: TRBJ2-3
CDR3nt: TGTGCCAGCAGCGTAGACTCTCGATTGGGGGGACCGGGGAATACGCAGTATTTT
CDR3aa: CASSVDSRLGGPGNTQYF

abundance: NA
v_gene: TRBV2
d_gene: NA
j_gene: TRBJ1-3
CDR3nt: TGTGCCAGCAGTGACAGGTCTGTAGGAAACTCTGGAAACACCATATATTTT
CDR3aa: CASSDRSVGNSGNTIYF

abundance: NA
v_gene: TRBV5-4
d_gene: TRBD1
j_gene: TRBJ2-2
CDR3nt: TGTGCCAGCAGCTTTCGACAGGGGGCGCTAACCGGGGAGCTGTTTTTT
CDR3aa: CASSFRQGALTGELFF

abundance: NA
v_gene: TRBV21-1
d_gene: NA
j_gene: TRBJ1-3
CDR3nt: TGTGCCAGCAGCAAAGGGACTCTCGAAACAGACACCATATATTTT
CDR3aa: CASSKGTLETDTIYF